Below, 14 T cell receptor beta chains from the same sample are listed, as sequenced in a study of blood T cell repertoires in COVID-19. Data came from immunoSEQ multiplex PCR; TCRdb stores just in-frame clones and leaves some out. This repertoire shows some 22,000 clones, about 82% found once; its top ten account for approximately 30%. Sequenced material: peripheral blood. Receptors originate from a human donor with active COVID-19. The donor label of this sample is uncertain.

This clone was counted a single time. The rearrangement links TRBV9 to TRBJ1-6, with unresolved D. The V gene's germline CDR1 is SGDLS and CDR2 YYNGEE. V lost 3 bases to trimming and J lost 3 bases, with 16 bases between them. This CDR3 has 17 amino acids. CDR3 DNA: TGTGCCAGCAGCGGCCATCCCCGGGGTCACTATAATTCACCCCTCCACTTT. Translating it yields CASSGHPRGHYNSPLHF.

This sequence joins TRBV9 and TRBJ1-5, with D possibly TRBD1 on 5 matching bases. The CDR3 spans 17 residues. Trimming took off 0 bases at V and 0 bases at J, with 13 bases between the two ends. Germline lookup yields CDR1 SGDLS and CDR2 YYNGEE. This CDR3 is CASSVVIPGDSNQPQHF. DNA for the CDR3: TGTGCCAGCAGCGTAGTTATACCGGGGGATAGCAATCAGCCCCAGCATTTT.

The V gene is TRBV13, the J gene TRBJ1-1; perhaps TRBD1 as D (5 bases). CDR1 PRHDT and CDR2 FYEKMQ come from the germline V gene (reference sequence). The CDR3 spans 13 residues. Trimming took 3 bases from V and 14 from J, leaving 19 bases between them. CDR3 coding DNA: TGTGCCAGCAGCTTGGGAGGGACTCATGAAGTCTTCTTT. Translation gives CASSLGGTHEVFF.

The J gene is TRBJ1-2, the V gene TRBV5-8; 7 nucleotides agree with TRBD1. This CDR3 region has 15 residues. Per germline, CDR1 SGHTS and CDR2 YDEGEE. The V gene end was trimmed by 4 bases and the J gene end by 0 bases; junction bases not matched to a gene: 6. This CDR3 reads CASSLPGTANYGYTF. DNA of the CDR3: TGTGCCAGCAGCCTACCCGGGACAGCTAACTATGGCTACACCTTC.

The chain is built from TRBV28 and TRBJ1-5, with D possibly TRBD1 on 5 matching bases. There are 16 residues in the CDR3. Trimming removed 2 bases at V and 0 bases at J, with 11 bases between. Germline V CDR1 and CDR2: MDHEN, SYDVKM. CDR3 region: CASSLKGFHSNQPQHF. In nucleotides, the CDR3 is TGTGCCAGCAGTTTAAAGGGGTTTCATAGCAATCAGCCCCAGCATTTT. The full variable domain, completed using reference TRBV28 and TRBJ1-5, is DVKVTQSSRYLVKRTGEKVFLECVQDMDHENMFWYRQDPGLGLRLIYFSYDVKMKEKGDIPEGYSVSREKKERFSLILESASTNQTSMYLCASSLKGFHSNQPQHFGDGTRLSIL.

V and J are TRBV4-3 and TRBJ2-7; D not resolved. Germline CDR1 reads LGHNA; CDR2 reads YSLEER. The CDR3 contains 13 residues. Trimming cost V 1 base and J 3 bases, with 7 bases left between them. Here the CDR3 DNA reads TGCGCCAGCAGCCAAGTAAGCCACTACGAGCAGTACTTC. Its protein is CASSQVSHYEQYF.

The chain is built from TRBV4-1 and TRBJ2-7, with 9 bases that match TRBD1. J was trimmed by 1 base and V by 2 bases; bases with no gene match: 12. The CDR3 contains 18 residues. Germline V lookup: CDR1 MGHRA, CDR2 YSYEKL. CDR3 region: CASSQTGTGKRRSYEQYF. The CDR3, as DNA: TGCGCCAGCAGCCAAACTGGGACAGGGAAACGGCGGTCCTACGAGCAGTACTTC.

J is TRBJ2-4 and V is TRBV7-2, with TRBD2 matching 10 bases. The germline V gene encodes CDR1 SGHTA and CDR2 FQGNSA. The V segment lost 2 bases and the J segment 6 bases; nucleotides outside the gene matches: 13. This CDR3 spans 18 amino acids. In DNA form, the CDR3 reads TGTGCCAGCAGCTTACGGCGTCTAGCGGGAGTGACGGGAAACATTCAGTACTTC. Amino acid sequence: CASSLRRLAGVTGNIQYF.

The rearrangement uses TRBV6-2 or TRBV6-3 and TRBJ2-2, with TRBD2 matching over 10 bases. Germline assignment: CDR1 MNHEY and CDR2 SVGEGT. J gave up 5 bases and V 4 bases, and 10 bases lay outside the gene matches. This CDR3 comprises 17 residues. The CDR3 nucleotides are TGTGCCAGCAGTTGGAATAGCGGGAGGTTCGGGACCGGGGAGCTGTTTTTT. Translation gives CASSWNSGRFGTGELFF.

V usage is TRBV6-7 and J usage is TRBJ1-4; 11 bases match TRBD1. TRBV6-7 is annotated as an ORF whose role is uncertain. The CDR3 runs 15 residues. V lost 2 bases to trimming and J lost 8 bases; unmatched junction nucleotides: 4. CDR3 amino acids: CASSYGTGGGEKLFF. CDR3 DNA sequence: TGTGCCAGCAGTTACGGGACAGGGGGAGGCGAAAAACTGTTTTTT.

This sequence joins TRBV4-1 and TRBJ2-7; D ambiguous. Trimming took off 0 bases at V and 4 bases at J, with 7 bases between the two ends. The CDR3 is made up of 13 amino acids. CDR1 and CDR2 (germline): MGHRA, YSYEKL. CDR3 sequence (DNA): TGCGCCAGCAGCCAAGACTCCGGGTACGAGCAGTACTTC. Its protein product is CASSQDSGYEQYF.

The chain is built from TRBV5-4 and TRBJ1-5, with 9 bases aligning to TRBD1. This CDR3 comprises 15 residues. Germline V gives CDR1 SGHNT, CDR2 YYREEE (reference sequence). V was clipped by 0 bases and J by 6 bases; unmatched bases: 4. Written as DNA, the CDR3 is TGTGCCAGCAGCTTGGACAGGGGGCATACTCAGCCCCAGCATTTT. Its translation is CASSLDRGHTQPQHF.

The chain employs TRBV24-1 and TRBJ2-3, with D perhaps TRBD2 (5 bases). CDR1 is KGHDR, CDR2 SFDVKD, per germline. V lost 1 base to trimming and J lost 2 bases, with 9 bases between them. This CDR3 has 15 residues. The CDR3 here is CATSDFGGPTDTQYF. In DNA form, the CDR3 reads TGTGCCACCAGTGATTTCGGCGGGCCCACAGATACGCAGTATTTT.

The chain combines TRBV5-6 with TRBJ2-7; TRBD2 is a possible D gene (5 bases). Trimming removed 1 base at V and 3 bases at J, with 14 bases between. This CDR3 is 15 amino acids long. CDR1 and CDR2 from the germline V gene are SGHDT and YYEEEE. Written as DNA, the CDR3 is TGTGCCAGCAGCTTGCGGTCGGCAGGACTCTACGAGCAGTACTTC. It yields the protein CASSLRSAGLYEQYF.